This T cell receptor (beta chain) was obtained from a study of T cell changes during pregnancy in multiple sclerosis. V shed 5 bases and J shed 4 bases, with 8 bases lying between them. The CDR3 covers 12 residues. Germline lookup yields CDR1 SGHTA and CDR2 FQGNSA. TCRdb's copy holds only in-frame clones and misses some; the assay was immunoSEQ multiplex PCR. The sample contains about 51,000 clones, approximately 94% of which appear only once. The chain links TRBV7-2 to TRBJ2-5; TRBD2 might be the D (5 bases). Sequenced material: CD4+ T cells from peripheral blood mononuclear cells, taken in the second trimester of pregnancy. The clonotype originates from a female donor with multiple sclerosis, enrolled in a pregnancy study. In DNA form, the CDR3 reads TGTGCCAGCAGCGCCCGGGGAGAGACCCAGTACTTC. It encodes CASSARGETQYF.